The clone carrying this T cell receptor beta chain was recorded a few times. The target antigen is unknown. This sample was taken from a study of vaccination and CD4 T cells after COVID-19. Study-wide background: In the convalescent cohort, there were six males and four females, two of them Hispanic. Sampling after COVID took place at a median of around 91 days (range 35 to 161) following diagnosis.

Oncomine TCR Beta short-read sequencing was applied to DNA from cultured CD4+ T cells. TCRdb used MiXCR to reprocess the PCR reads, holding one entry per CDR3 protein. The sample holds 28,000 or so distinct CDR3 sequences, about 40% seen once. The V segment lost 3 bases and the J segment 1 base; nucleotides outside the gene matches: 1. This CDR3 has 13 residues. Per the germline V gene, CDR1 is DFQATT and CDR2 is SNEGSKA (reference sequence). Points from the study as a whole: SARS-CoV-2-reactive clonotypes showed a nonsignificant median rise from about 20 to 38. When vaccine-specific clones from convalescent patients were examined, 304 of 307 were spike mono-reactive.

Indicated treatment: approximately 9-day PBMC culture with coronavirus spike peptide pools or control peptides (ViraFEST assay). The sequenced sample consisted of CD4+ T cells from blood, cultured in vitro. The source is a human donor who had recovered from COVID-19. This chain joins TRBV20-1 and TRBJ2-7; TRBD1 aligns across 9 bases. CDR3 residues: CSARGTGSYEQYF. The CDR3 nucleotides are TGCAGTGCTAGGGGGACAGGGTCCTACGAGCAGTACTTC.